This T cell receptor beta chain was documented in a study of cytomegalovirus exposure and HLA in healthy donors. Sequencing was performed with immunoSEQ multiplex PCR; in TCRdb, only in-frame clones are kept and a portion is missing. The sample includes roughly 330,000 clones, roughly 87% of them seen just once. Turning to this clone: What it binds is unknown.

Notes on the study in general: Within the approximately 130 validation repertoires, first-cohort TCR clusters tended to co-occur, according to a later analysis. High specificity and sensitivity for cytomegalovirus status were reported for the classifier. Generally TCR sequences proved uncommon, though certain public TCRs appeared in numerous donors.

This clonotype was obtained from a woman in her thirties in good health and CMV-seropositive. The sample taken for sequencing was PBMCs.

Here the CDR3 reads CASTLSGTVANEQYF. DNA of the CDR3: TGTGCCAGCACCCTTTCCGGGACAGTAGCTAACGAGCAGTACTTC. This sequence joins TRBV5-4 and TRBJ2-7, with TRBD1 identical over 7 bases. The CDR3 consists of 15 residues. With V trimmed by 6 bases and J by 5 bases, 14 bases remained unmatched. The germline V gene encodes CDR1 SGHNT and CDR2 YYREEE (reference sequence).